Following are 27 T cell receptor beta chains from one sample sequenced in a study of a mutant IDH1 vaccine in newly diagnosed glioma. Time point indicated: baseline, week 1 (first vaccination visit). The treatment here: pre-vaccination baseline after standard-of-care therapy. Sequenced by immunoSEQ multiplex PCR; TCRdb stores in-frame clones only, minus some. The sample has just under 95,000 clones, 83% seen once. The sequencing used PBMCs, collected from a glioma patient treated with radiotherapy, temozolomide or both. These TCRs come from a woman aged 45-65 years with glioma.

The chain has TRBV18 and TRBJ2-1; no firm D call. Trimming shortened V by 3 bases and J by 0 bases, and 12 bases separated the two germline ends. This CDR3 comprises 16 residues. Germline CDR1 and CDR2: KGHSH and LQKENI. CDR3 protein: CASSPTLQSSYNEQFF. For the CDR3, the DNA is TGTGCCAGCTCACCCACTTTACAGAGCTCCTACAATGAGCAGTTCTTC.

To note about this clone: Just one base apart from a much larger clone, this may be a read error. V and J are TRBV7-2 and TRBJ1-1; D is perhaps TRBD1 (6 bases). Trimming pared 1 base from V and 4 bases from J, leaving 10 bases between. CDR1 is SGHTA and CDR2 is FQGNSA in the germline V gene. CDR3 length: 14 residues. CDR3 DNA sequence: TGTGCCAGCAGCTTAGAGGGGGTGGGCACTGAAGCTTTCTTT. It codes for CASSLEGVGTEAFF.

The V gene is TRBV27, the J gene TRBJ1-4; 8 bases are a match to TRBD1. With 6 bases clipped from V and 9 bases from J, the junction kept 3 bases outside the gene matches. This CDR3 is 12 amino acids long. The germline V gene encodes CDR1 MNHEY and CDR2 SMNVEV (reference sequence). The DNA of the CDR3 is TGTGCCAGCAGAGGACAGGGACAAAAACTGTTTTTT. Translation gives CASRGQGQKLFF.

This sequence joins TRBV9 and TRBJ2-2; TRBD2 might be the D (5 bases). Trimming stripped 5 bases from V and 0 bases from J, with 17 bases between. This CDR3 has 17 amino acids. Per the germline V gene, CDR1 is SGDLS and CDR2 is YYNGEE. The DNA for the CDR3 is TGTGCCAGCAGTGAGGGCTTGAGCCTTGCGAACACCGGGGAGCTGTTTTTT. Amino acids: CASSEGLSLANTGELFF.

V usage is TRBV18 and J usage is TRBJ2-1, with D maybe TRBD1 (5 bases). Germline CDR1 is KGHSH and CDR2 is LQKENI. The CDR3 covers 12 residues. Trimming took off 3 bases at V and 10 bases at J, with 10 bases between the two ends. The CDR3 DNA is TGTGCCAGCTCACCGTTAGGACAAGAGCAGTTCTTC. Translating it yields CASSPLGQEQFF.

V and J are TRBV5-1 and TRBJ2-2, with 8 bases identical to TRBD1. This CDR3 has 15 amino acids. V lost 5 bases, J lost 4 bases, and 7 bases stayed unmatched. Germline CDR1 SGHRS, CDR2 YFSETQ. DNA of the CDR3: TGCGCCAGCAGGGCTGGACAGGGTCCCACCGGGGAGCTGTTTTTT. Translated, it gives CASRAGQGPTGELFF.

To note about this clone: The same CDR3 arises from other DNA sequences in this sample as well. J is TRBJ2-2 and V is TRBV7-9; 7 nucleotides match TRBD2. CDR1 and CDR2 from the germline V gene are SEHNR and FQNEAQ (reference sequence). V was pared by 5 bases and J by 3 bases, with 6 bases of the junction left unmatched. The CDR3 loop spans 15 amino acids. In DNA form, the CDR3 reads TGTGCCAGCAGCCCGCGGGGAGGGTACACCGGGGAGCTGTTTTTT. Its translation is CASSPRGGYTGELFF.

The chain employs TRBV27 and TRBJ2-7, with unresolved D. V lost 4 bases, J lost 2 bases, and 18 bases lay in between. The germline V gene has CDR1 MNHEY and CDR2 SMNVEV (reference sequence). This CDR3 has 16 amino acids. This chain's CDR3 is CASSSDTYGAAYEQYF. The CDR3 DNA reads TGTGCCAGCAGTTCCGACACCTACGGCGCAGCCTACGAGCAGTACTTC.

V usage is TRBV19 and J usage is TRBJ2-3, with no clear D. CDR3 length: 15 amino acids. Germline V CDR1 and CDR2: LNHDA, SQIVND (reference sequence). The ends were cut back, 5 bases at V and 0 bases at J, with 12 bases in the middle. The CDR3 sequence: CASSPKGFSTDTQYF. In DNA form, the CDR3 reads TGTGCCAGTAGTCCTAAGGGCTTTAGCACAGATACGCAGTATTTT. Variable domain in full (rest from reference TRBV19 and TRBJ2-3): DGGITQSPKYLFRKEGQNVTLSCEQNLNHDAMYWYRQDPGQGLRLIYYSQIVNDFQKGDIAEGYSVSREKKESFPLTVTSAQKNPTAFYLCASSPKGFSTDTQYFGPGTRLTVL.

The chain combines TRBV18 with TRBJ1-2; 7 positions match TRBD1. V was pared by 5 bases and J by 6 bases, with 0 bases of the junction left unmatched. Germline V gene lookup returns CDR1 KGHSH and CDR2 LQKENI. This CDR3 has 11 residues. CDR3 region: CASSTGDGYTF. DNA for the CDR3: TGTGCCAGCTCAACAGGGGATGGCTACACCTTC. Based on the CDR3 plus reference TRBV18 and TRBJ1-2, the full variable domain is NAGVMQNPRHLVRRRGQEARLRCSPMKGHSHVYWYRQLPEEGLKFMVYLQKENIIDESGMPKERFSAEFPKEGPSILRIQQVVRGDSAAYFCASSTGDGYTFGSGTRLTVV.

This clone was detected only once. The chain is built from TRBV9 and TRBJ2-5, with 9 bases that match TRBD2. Trimming took 3 bases from V and 2 from J; bases not matched to a gene: 8. Germline CDR1 SGDLS, CDR2 YYNGEE. The CDR3 is made up of 16 amino acids. The CDR3 spells CASSALEAGGQETQYF. The CDR3 DNA reads TGTGCCAGCAGCGCCTTGGAAGCGGGGGGACAAGAGACCCAGTACTTC.

This clone was picked up one time. In DNA form, the CDR3 reads TGCGCCAGCAGCCTCCGATTAGCTTCGGACAATTCTCCCCACGAGCAGTACTTC. Amino acid sequence: CASSLRLASDNSPHEQYF. The V and J genes are TRBV5-1 and TRBJ2-7; tentative D call: TRBD1 (5 bases). CDR3 length: 18 residues. CDR1 and CDR2 from the germline V gene are SGHRS and YFSETQ. The V and J ends lost 4 bases and 5 bases respectively, with 28 bases between them.

V gene TRBV10-1 combines with J gene TRBJ2-7; TRBD1 matches at 7 bases. CDR3 length equals 14 residues. Losses at the gene ends were 5 bases for V and 1 base for J; bases not matched to a gene: 5. CDR1 and CDR2 (germline): WNHNN, SYGVQD (reference sequence). The CDR3 DNA reads as TGCGCCAGCAGTCCGGGACAGCGATCCTACGAGCAGTACTTC. Amino acid sequence: CASSPGQRSYEQYF.

The V and J genes are TRBV4-2 and TRBJ2-1; weak D call: TRBD2 (7 bases). V was clipped by 1 base and J by 5 bases, with 12 bases between them. Germline-derived CDR1 and CDR2 are LGHNA and YNFKEQ. The CDR3 loop spans 15 amino acids. CDR3 nucleotides: TGTGCCAGCAGCCAAGCCGGGGGGCAAAACAATGAGCAGTTCTTC. Protein sequence: CASSQAGGQNNEQFF.

The chain has TRBV2 and TRBJ1-5; D is perhaps TRBD1 (6 bases). This CDR3 is 14 amino acids long. CDR1 is SNHLY, CDR2 FYNNEI, per germline. The germline V and J ends were trimmed by 6 bases and 3 bases, with 12 bases remaining between them. This CDR3 is CASSETGPNQPQHF. CDR3 DNA: TGTGCCAGCAGCGAGACAGGCCCCAATCAGCCCCAGCATTTT.

This clone was observed a handful of times. The V call is TRBV18, the J call TRBJ1-2, with D perhaps matching TRBD1 (5 bases). Germline CDR1 and CDR2: KGHSH and LQKENI. The CDR3 runs to 14 residues. Trimming removed 3 bases from V and 3 bases from J, with 11 bases in between. The DNA for the CDR3 is TGTGCCAGCTCACCCGCACCGGGGGACTATGGCTACACCTTC. Amino acid sequence: CASSPAPGDYGYTF. Full variable domain (remainder filled in from reference TRBV18 and TRBJ1-2): NAGVMQNPRHLVRRRGQEARLRCSPMKGHSHVYWYRQLPEEGLKFMVYLQKENIIDESGMPKERFSAEFPKEGPSILRIQQVVRGDSAAYFCASSPAPGDYGYTFGSGTRLTVV.

The V gene is TRBV19, the J gene TRBJ2-3; D gene ambiguous. V lost 1 base and J 9 bases, leaving 8 bases between the germline ends. Germline V lookup: CDR1 LNHDA, CDR2 SQIVND (reference sequence). The CDR3 runs to 12 residues. CDR3 coding DNA: TGTGCCAGTAGTATAGCCCCTGAGACGCAGTATTTT. It codes for CASSIAPETQYF.

This sequence joins TRBV19 and TRBJ1-5; D might be TRBD1 (5 bases). The CDR3 has 15 amino acids. V lost 6 bases, J lost 7 bases, and 19 bases lay in between. CDR1 LNHDA and CDR2 SQIVND come from the germline V gene (reference sequence). The CDR3: CASSRNTGEGQPQHF. As DNA, the CDR3 is TGTGCCAGTAGCAGAAATACAGGAGAAGGGCAGCCCCAGCATTTT.

The sample holds one count of this clone. This chain uses TRBV27 with TRBJ2-6, with 11 bases identical to TRBD2. The germline V gene has CDR1 MNHEY and CDR2 SMNVEV (reference sequence). Trimming removed 4 bases from V and 0 bases from J; junction bases left unmatched: 5. This CDR3 comprises 18 residues. This CDR3 is CASSYTSGGYSGANVLTF. As DNA, the CDR3 is TGTGCCAGCAGTTACACTAGCGGGGGATACTCTGGGGCCAACGTCCTGACTTTC.

The rearrangement links TRBV30 to TRBJ2-7; tentative D call: TRBD2 (6 bases). This CDR3 is built from 15 residues. CDR1 and CDR2 (germline): GTSNPN, SVGIG (reference sequence). Trimming took 3 bases from V and 6 from J, leaving 21 bases between them. CDR3 loop: CAWRSRAAGSGEQYF. The CDR3 coding sequence is TGTGCCTGGAGGAGCAGGGCTGCGGGGAGTGGCGAGCAGTACTTC.

About this clone: One junction end disagrees with the germline gene, perhaps due to a read error. The V and J genes are TRBV27 and TRBJ1-5; TRBD1 agrees at 7 bases. The CDR3 is made up of 15 amino acids. The V gene's germline CDR1 is MNHEY and CDR2 SMNVEV (reference sequence). The CDR3 reads CAGSSFSTGWVSQHF. In DNA, the CDR3 is TGTGCCGGCAGTTCCTTTTCGACAGGGTGGGTATCCCAGCATTTT.

This rearrangement joins TRBV4-1 to TRBJ2-3, with no clear D. V lost 0 bases, J lost 0 bases, and 16 bases lay in between. In germline, CDR1 is MGHRA, CDR2 YSYEKL. This CDR3 is 18 amino acids long. CDR3 residues: CASSQEGMTTLSTDTQYF. The CDR3 nucleotides are TGCGCCAGCAGCCAAGAGGGGATGACGACCCTCAGCACAGATACGCAGTATTTT.

The genes are TRBV21-1 and TRBJ2-3; no DNA check was done on the table's D call, TRBD1. TRBV21-1 is an annotated pseudogene. This CDR3 is 15 amino acids long. The CDR3 DNA follows: TGTGCCAGCACCGAGAACAGGACAAGCACAGATACGCAGTATTTT. The encoded protein is CASTENRTSTDTQYF.

The chain employs TRBV19 and TRBJ2-1, with D hard to call. V was pared by 5 bases and J by 3 bases, with 2 bases between. Germline CDR1 and CDR2: LNHDA and SQIVND (reference sequence). The CDR3 has 11 amino acids. CDR3 bases: TGTGCCAGTAGTCTCTACAATGAGCAGTTCTTC. Translating gives CASSLYNEQFF.

The chain links TRBV7-9 to TRBJ2-5; no reliable D call. The V end was cut by 1 base, the J end by 7 bases, with 16 bases between. CDR1 SEHNR and CDR2 FQNEAQ come from the germline V gene (reference sequence). This CDR3 comprises 15 residues. The CDR3 DNA sequence: TGTGCCAGCAGCTTAGGGTCGGTGGGGTTGGGGACCCAGTACTTC. Protein: CASSLGSVGLGTQYF.

The chain uses TRBV9 and TRBJ2-5; D could derive from TRBD1 or TRBD2 (6 bases each). The V gene's germline CDR1 is SGDLS and CDR2 YYNGEE. This CDR3 contains 15 residues. The germline V and J ends were trimmed by 2 bases and 1 base, with 12 bases remaining between them. CDR3 in DNA: TGTGCCAGCAGCGTCGAGGGGGGACTCCAAGAGACCCAGTACTTC. This translates into CASSVEGGLQETQYF. Full variable domain (outside the CDR3, taken from reference TRBV9 and TRBJ2-5): DSGVTQTPKHLITATGQRVTLRCSPRSGDLSVYWYQQSLDQGLQFLIQYYNGEERAKGNILERFSAQQFPDLHSELNLSSLELGDSALYFCASSVEGGLQETQYFGPGTRLLVL.

This clone has a handful of counts. The chain is built from TRBV30 and TRBJ1-6; 9 bases match TRBD1. The CDR3 has 14 amino acids. The trim removed 3 bases at V and 10 bases at J, leaving 7 bases unmatched. CDR1 GTSNPN and CDR2 SVGIG come from the germline V gene (reference sequence). CDR3 protein: CAWRTGTGNSPLHF. In DNA, the CDR3 is TGTGCCTGGAGGACCGGGACAGGGAACTCACCCCTCCACTTT. The full variable domain, completed using reference TRBV30 and TRBJ1-6, is SQTIHQWPATLVQPVGSPLSLECTVEGTSNPNLYWYRQAAGRGLQLLFYSVGIGQISSEVPQNLSASRPQDRQFILSSKKLLLSDSGFYLCAWRTGTGNSPLHFGNGTRLTVT.